One sample yielded the 3 T cell receptor beta chains listed below, sequenced in a study of cytomegalovirus exposure and HLA in healthy donors. PCR involved 60 Vbeta and 13 Jbeta primers. TCRdb keeps only in-frame clones here, not all; method: immunoSEQ multiplex PCR. The table lists roughly 110,000 clones, 81% of them singletons. The specimen sequenced was PBMCs. All receptors come from a young man in good health and CMV-seronegative.

The chain carries TRBV5-8 and TRBJ1-6; no definite D call. This CDR3 region has 13 residues. CDR1 SGHTS and CDR2 YDEGEE come from the germline V gene. The V and J ends lost 8 bases and 6 bases respectively, with 12 bases between them. CDR3 bases: TGTGCCAGTTATTGGCGGATTAATTCACCCCTCCACTTT. Its translation is CASYWRINSPLHF.

The rearrangement links TRBV5-1 to TRBJ2-6, with D possibly being TRBD2 (6 bases). CDR3 length: 14 amino acids. CDR1 and CDR2 from the germline V gene are SGHRS and YFSETQ. Trimming cost V 7 bases and J 0 bases, with 8 bases left between them. CDR3 bases: TGCGCCAGCGGGCGGGGCTCTGGGGCCAACGTCCTGACTTTC. It is translated as CASGRGSGANVLTF. Variable domain in full (rest from reference TRBV5-1 and TRBJ2-6): KAGVTQTPRYLIKTRGQQVTLSCSPISGHRSVSWYQQTPGQGLQFLFEYFSETQRNKGNFPGRFSGRQFSNSRSEMNVSTLELGDSALYLCASGRGSGANVLTFGAGSRLTVL.

The gene calls are TRBV10-1 and TRBJ2-1; D perhaps matches TRBD2 (6 bases). The germline gives CDR1 WNHNN, CDR2 SYGVQD (reference sequence). Trimming took 5 bases from V and 5 from J, leaving 10 bases between them. The CDR3 is 13 residues long. CDR3 sequence (DNA): TGCGCCAGCAGTCTGGGACTCCACAATGAGCAGTTCTTC. Translation gives CASSLGLHNEQFF.